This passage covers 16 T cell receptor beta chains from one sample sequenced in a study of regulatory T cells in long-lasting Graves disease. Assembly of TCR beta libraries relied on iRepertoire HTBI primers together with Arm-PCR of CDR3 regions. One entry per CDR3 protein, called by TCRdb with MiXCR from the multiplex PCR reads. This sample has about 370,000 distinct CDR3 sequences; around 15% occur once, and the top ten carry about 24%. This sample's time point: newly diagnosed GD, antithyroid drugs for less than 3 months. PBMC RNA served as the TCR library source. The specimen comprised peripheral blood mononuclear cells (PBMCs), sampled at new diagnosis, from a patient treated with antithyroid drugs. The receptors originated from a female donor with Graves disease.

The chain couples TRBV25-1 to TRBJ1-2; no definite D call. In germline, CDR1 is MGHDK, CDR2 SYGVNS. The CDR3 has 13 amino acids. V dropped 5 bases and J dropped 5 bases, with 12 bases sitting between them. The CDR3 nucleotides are TGTGCCAGCAGTAGGTCACGCGCTTATGGCTACACCTTC. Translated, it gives CASSRSRAYGYTF.

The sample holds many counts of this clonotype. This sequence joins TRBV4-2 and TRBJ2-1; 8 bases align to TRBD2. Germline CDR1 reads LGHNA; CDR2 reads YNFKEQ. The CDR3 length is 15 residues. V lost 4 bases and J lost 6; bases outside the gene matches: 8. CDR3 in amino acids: CASSPPPGLVNEQFF. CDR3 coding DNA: TGTGCCAGCAGCCCACCCCCGGGACTAGTCAATGAGCAGTTCTTC.

DNA of the CDR3: TGTGCCAGCAGTTTAACCGGGACAGGGGGTTCAGTGAACACTGAAGCTTTCTTT. Translation: CASSLTGTGGSVNTEAFF. The chain joins TRBV28 to TRBJ1-1, with 11 bases identical to TRBD1. This CDR3 comprises 18 residues. The trim removed 2 bases at V and 0 bases at J, leaving 8 bases unmatched. CDR1 is MDHEN, CDR2 SYDVKM, per germline.

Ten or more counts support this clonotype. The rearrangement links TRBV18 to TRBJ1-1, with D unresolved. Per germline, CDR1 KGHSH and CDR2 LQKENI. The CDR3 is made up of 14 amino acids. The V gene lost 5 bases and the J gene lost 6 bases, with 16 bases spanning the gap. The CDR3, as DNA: TGTGCCAGCTCAACTGACCGTCTGGCATCTGAAGCTTTCTTT. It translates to CASSTDRLASEAFF.

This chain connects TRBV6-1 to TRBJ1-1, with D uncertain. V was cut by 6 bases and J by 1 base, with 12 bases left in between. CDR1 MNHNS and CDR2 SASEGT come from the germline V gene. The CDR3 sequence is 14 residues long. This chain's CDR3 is CASRRKSENTEAFF. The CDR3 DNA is TGTGCCAGCAGAAGGAAGAGTGAGAACACTGAAGCTTTCTTT.

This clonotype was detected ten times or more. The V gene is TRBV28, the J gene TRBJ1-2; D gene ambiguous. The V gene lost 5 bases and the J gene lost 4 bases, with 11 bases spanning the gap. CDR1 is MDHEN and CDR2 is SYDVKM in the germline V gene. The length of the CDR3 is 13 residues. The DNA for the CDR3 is TGTGCCAGCAGTGAGGGTCAGATCTATGGCTACACCTTC. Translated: CASSEGQIYGYTF.

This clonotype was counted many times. The CDR3: CASSLGGGQNTGELFF. The CDR3 nucleotides read TGTGCCAGCAGTCTAGGAGGTGGGCAGAACACCGGGGAGCTGTTTTTT. The J gene is TRBJ2-2, the V gene TRBV28; a weak D match, TRBD2 (5 bases). This CDR3 is 16 amino acids long. Germline loops: CDR1 MDHEN, CDR2 SYDVKM. Trimming cost V 5 bases and J 1 base, with 14 bases left between them.

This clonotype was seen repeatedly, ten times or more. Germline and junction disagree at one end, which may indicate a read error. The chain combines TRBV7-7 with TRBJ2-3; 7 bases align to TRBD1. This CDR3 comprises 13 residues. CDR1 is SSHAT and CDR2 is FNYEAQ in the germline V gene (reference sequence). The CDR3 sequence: CASSRDRADTQYF. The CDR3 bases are TGTGCTAGCAGCCGAGACAGGGCAGATACGCAGTATTTT. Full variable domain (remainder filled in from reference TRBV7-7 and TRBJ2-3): GAGVSQSPRYKVTKRGQDVTLRCDPISSHATLYWYQQALGQGPEFLTYFNYEAQPDKSGLPSDRFSAERPEGSISTLTIQRTEQRDSAMYRCASSRDRADTQYFGPGTRLTVL.

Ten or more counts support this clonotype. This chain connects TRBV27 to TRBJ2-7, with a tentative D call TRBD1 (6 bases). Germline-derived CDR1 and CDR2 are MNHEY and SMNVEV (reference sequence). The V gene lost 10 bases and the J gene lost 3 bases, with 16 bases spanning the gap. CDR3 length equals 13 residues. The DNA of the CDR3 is TGTGCCACTGCCCGGACAGAGTTCTACGAGCAGTACTTC. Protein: CATARTEFYEQYF.

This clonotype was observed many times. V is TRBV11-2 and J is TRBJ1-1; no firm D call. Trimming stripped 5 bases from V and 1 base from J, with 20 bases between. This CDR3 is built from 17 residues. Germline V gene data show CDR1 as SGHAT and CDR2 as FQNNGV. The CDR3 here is CASSIHPPGSSNTEAFF. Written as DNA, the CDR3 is TGTGCCAGCAGCATCCACCCGCCGGGTTCTTCGAACACTGAAGCTTTCTTT.

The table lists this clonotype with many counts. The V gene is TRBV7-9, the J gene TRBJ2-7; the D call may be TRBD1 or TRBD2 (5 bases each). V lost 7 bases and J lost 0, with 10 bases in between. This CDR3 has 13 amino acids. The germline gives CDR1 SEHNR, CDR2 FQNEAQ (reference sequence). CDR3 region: CASMSGSSYEQYF. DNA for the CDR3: TGTGCCAGCATGTCAGGGAGCTCCTACGAGCAGTACTTC.

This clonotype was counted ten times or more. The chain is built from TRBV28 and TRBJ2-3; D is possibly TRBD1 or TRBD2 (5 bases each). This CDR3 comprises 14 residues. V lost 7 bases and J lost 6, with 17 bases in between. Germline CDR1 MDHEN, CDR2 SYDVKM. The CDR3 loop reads CASTRQGRADTQYF. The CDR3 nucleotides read TGTGCCAGCACTCGGCAGGGACGAGCGGATACGCAGTATTTT.

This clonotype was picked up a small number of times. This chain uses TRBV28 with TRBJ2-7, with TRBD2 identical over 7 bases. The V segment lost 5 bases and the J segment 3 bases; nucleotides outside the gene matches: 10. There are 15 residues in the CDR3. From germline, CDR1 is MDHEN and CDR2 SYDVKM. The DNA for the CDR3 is TGTGCCAGCAGTCTTCTAGCGGAAGTAAACTACGAGCAGTACTTC. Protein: CASSLLAEVNYEQYF.

CDR3: CASGIQGVNTEAFF. CDR3 DNA sequence: TGTGCCAGCGGAATACAGGGGGTGAACACTGAAGCTTTCTTT. The gene calls are TRBV5-4 and TRBJ1-1, with 8 nucleotides matching TRBD1. Germline CDR1 reads SGHNT; CDR2 reads YYREEE (reference sequence). The CDR3 sequence is 14 residues long. The ends lost 7 bases at V and 0 bases at J; junction bases unmatched: 5.

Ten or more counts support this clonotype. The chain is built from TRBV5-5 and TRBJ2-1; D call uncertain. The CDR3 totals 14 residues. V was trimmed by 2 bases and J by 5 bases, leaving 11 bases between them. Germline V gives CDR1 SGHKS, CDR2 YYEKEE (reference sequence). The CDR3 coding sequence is TGTGCCAGCAGCTTCGTACAGATAAACAATGAGCAGTTCTTC. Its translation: CASSFVQINNEQFF.

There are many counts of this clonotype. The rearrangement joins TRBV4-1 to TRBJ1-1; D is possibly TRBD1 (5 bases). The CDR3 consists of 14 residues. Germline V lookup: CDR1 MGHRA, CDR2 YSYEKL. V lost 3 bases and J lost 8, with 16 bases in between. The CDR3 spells CASSHRAGGGEAFF. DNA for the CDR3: TGCGCCAGCAGCCACAGAGCCGGTGGGGGAGAAGCTTTCTTT.